The 20 T cell receptor beta chains below were found in one sample sequenced in a study of vaccination and CD4 T cells after COVID-19. No antigen is known for these receptors. Time point of the sample: late sampling 161 to 241 days after vaccination in three convalescent patients. Treatment meaning: approximately 11-day PBMC culture with coronavirus spike peptide pools or control peptides (ViraFEST assay). Cultured CD4+ T cells had their DNA profiled by the Oncomine TCR Beta short-read assay. TCRdb re-derived calls from the PCR reads in MiXCR, one entry per CDR3 protein. The sample lists under 30,000 distinct CDR3 sequences, roughly 41% seen once, with roughly 4% in the top ten. The source material was CD4+ T cells from blood, cultured in vitro, sampled about 7 months after SARS-CoV-2 vaccination. Receptors were obtained from a human donor who had recovered from COVID-19.

This clonotype was detected a few times. The chain couples TRBV27 to TRBJ1-2; unclear D gene. Germline V gene data show CDR1 as MNHEY and CDR2 as SMNVEV (reference sequence). V gave up 6 bases and J gave up 8 bases, with 4 bases separating them. The CDR3 is 9 residues long. The CDR3 sequence is CASREGYTF. The DNA for the CDR3 is TGTGCCAGCAGGGAAGGCTACACCTTC.

V and J are TRBV6-1 and TRBJ1-5, with D possibly matching TRBD1 (5 bases). CDR1 is MNHNS and CDR2 is SASEGT in the germline V gene. CDR3 length: 13 residues. V lost 10 bases and J 3 bases, leaving 13 bases between the germline ends. The CDR3 sequence is CATQGRLNQPQHF. CDR3 DNA: TGTGCCACCCAGGGACGCCTCAATCAGCCCCAGCATTTT.

The chain has TRBV20-1 and TRBJ2-7, with 8 positions matching TRBD2. This CDR3 region has 13 residues. The germline gives CDR1 DFQATT, CDR2 SNEGSKA (reference sequence). Trimming at V came to 3 bases and at J to 6 bases, leaving 7 bases not matched to a gene. This CDR3 is CSASVGLEVEQYF. The DNA for the CDR3 is TGCAGTGCTAGTGTGGGACTAGAGGTCGAGCAGTACTTC.

This clonotype was seen only a few times. The chain links TRBV6-1 to TRBJ2-5; 7 bases line up with TRBD1. V shed 5 bases, J shed 2 bases, and the junction held 11 bases outside the gene matches. CDR3 length: 16 amino acids. CDR1 MNHNS and CDR2 SASEGT come from the germline V gene. The CDR3 DNA is TGTGCCAGCAGTACCGGGGTGACAGGGCGGCAAGAGACCCAGTACTTC. As protein: CASSTGVTGRQETQYF.

The chain uses TRBV19 and TRBJ1-5; D not certain. CDR3 length equals 12 residues. Germline CDR1 reads LNHDA; CDR2 reads SQIVND (reference sequence). Trimming shortened V by 2 bases and J by 15 bases, and 14 bases separated the two germline ends. The CDR3 loop reads CASSISSGGRHF. Here the CDR3 DNA reads TGTGCCAGTAGTATATCGTCGGGTGGGAGGCATTTT.

The gene calls are TRBV7-2 and TRBJ2-7; the D is unclear. CDR1 is SGHTA, CDR2 FQGNSA, per germline. The CDR3 has 13 amino acids. The germline V and J ends were trimmed by 3 bases and 6 bases, with 12 bases remaining between them. CDR3 sequence: CASSFIQSGEQYF. The CDR3 region has the DNA TGTGCCAGCAGCTTCATCCAGTCCGGCGAGCAGTACTTC.

This clonotype was observed a handful of times. This chain connects TRBV20-1 to TRBJ2-3, with TRBD2 as a possible D gene (5 bases). Trimming pared 3 bases from V and 0 bases from J, leaving 13 bases between. Germline CDR1 reads DFQATT; CDR2 reads SNEGSKA (reference sequence). This CDR3 is built from 15 residues. The CDR3 is CSARVLVPSTDTQYF. The CDR3 bases are TGCAGTGCTAGGGTACTAGTCCCGAGCACAGATACGCAGTATTTT.

The rearrangement joins TRBV29-1 to TRBJ2-7; weak D call: TRBD1 (6 bases). CDR1 and CDR2 (germline): SQVTM, ANQGSEA. The CDR3 sequence is 14 residues long. With 7 bases removed from V and 1 base from J, the gap between germline ends came to 17 bases. This chain's CDR3 is CSAKVARGSYEQYF. CDR3 in DNA: TGCAGCGCCAAGGTGGCCAGGGGATCCTACGAGCAGTACTTC.

This clonotype has more than one count but fewer than ten. The rearrangement uses TRBV20-1 and TRBJ2-3; 8 positions match TRBD2. V lost 5 bases and J lost 5; bases outside the gene matches: 12. The V gene's germline CDR1 is DFQATT and CDR2 SNEGSKA (reference sequence). The CDR3 covers 15 residues. This CDR3 is CSAETTSGSQDTQYF. The DNA for the CDR3 is TGCAGTGCTGAGACTACAAGCGGGAGTCAAGATACGCAGTATTTT.

The chain combines TRBV7-6 with TRBJ2-6; D gene uncertain. From germline, CDR1 is SGHVS and CDR2 FNYEAQ. V lost 4 bases, J lost 0 bases, and 10 bases lay in between. The CDR3 is 16 residues long. The CDR3 DNA reads TGTGCCAGCAGCTGGGATGGGGTCTCTGGGGCCAACGTCCTGACTTTC. Amino acid sequence: CASSWDGVSGANVLTF.

The rearrangement joins TRBV21-1 to TRBJ1-5; the table gives TRBD1 as D, unverified against the DNA. TRBV21-1 has pseudogene status. There are 14 residues in the CDR3. The CDR3 loop reads CASSKRGVHQPQHF. DNA for the CDR3: TGTGCCAGCAGCAAACGAGGGGTTCATCAGCCCCAGCATTTT.

CDR3 sequence (DNA): TGCAGTGCCCTTAGCGGGACCACAATCGGGGAGCTGTTTTTT. It encodes CSALSGTTIGELFF. The rearrangement uses TRBV20-1 and TRBJ2-2; 8 bases map to TRBD2. The junction had 10 bases not matched to a gene; V was cut back by 6 bases and J by 7 bases. From germline, CDR1 is DFQATT and CDR2 SNEGSKA (reference sequence). CDR3 length: 14 amino acids.

This clonotype was found a few times. This rearrangement joins TRBV6-1 to TRBJ1-2; 8 bases align to TRBD1. V dropped 5 bases and J dropped 6; count of bases not matched to a gene: 5. The CDR3 loop spans 13 amino acids. CDR1 and CDR2 from the germline V gene are MNHNS and SASEGT. The CDR3 spells CASSRTGSHGYTF. DNA of the CDR3: TGTGCCAGCAGTCGGACAGGGTCGCATGGCTACACCTTC.

The V gene is TRBV27, the J gene TRBJ2-6; D gene unclear. CDR1 and CDR2 (germline): MNHEY, SMNVEV (reference sequence). The CDR3 length is 13 residues. The V and J ends lost 5 bases and 0 bases respectively, with 2 bases between them. The CDR3 nucleotides read TGTGCCAGCAGTCTCTCTGGGGCCAACGTCCTGACTTTC. Protein: CASSLSGANVLTF.

The chain joins TRBV6-5 to TRBJ2-7; either TRBD1 or TRBD2 may supply D (6 bases each). V shed 2 bases and J shed 5 bases, with 13 bases lying between them. CDR1 is MNHEY and CDR2 is SVGAGI in the germline V gene. This CDR3 is built from 14 residues. Here the CDR3 DNA reads TGTGCCAGCAGTTACCGGCAGGGGAGGCACGAGCAGTACTTC. Protein: CASSYRQGRHEQYF.

The chain carries TRBV27 and TRBJ2-1; 9 positions agree with TRBD1. V lost 7 bases and J lost 6; bases outside the gene matches: 7. Germline values: CDR1 MNHEY, CDR2 SMNVEV (reference sequence). The CDR3 contains 14 residues. DNA for the CDR3: TGTGCCAGCACCAACAGGGGGCGCTTCAATGAGCAGTTCTTC. Translated: CASTNRGRFNEQFF.

This clonotype was recorded a few times. The rearrangement links TRBV11-3 to TRBJ2-7; no clear D gene. CDR3 length: 14 amino acids. Germline CDR1 is SGHNT and CDR2 is YENEEA. The V and J ends lost 0 bases and 4 bases respectively, with 10 bases between them. CDR3 in amino acids: CASSLDPLVYEQYF. CDR3 sequence (DNA): TGTGCCAGCAGCTTAGATCCTTTGGTATACGAGCAGTACTTC. Full variable domain (outside the CDR3, taken from reference TRBV11-3 and TRBJ2-7): EAGVVQSPRYKIIEKKQPVAFWCNPISGHNTLYWYLQNLGQGPELLIRYENEEAVDDSQLPKDRFSAERLKGVDSTLKIQPAELGDSAVYLCASSLDPLVYEQYFGPGTRLTVT.

This chain connects TRBV7-3 to TRBJ2-2; no clear D gene. Germline-derived CDR1 and CDR2 are SGHTA and FQGTGA. The CDR3 contains 13 residues. The V end lost 5 bases, the J end lost 4 bases, and 8 bases lay between the germline ends. Written as DNA, the CDR3 is TGTGCCAGCAGCCAGTCCCGCACCGGGGAGCTGTTTTTT. Translated, it gives CASSQSRTGELFF. The variable domain in full, completed from reference TRBV7-3 and TRBJ2-2, reads GAGVSQTPSNKVTEKGKYVELRCDPISGHTALYWYRQSLGQGPEFLIYFQGTGAADDSGLPNDRFFAVRPEGSVSTLKIQRTERGDSAVYLCASSQSRTGELFFGEGSRLTVL.

The V call is TRBV6-1, the J call TRBJ2-7; D is unresolved. The V end was cut by 7 bases, the J end by 6 bases, with 16 bases between. CDR1 is MNHNS and CDR2 is SASEGT in the germline V gene. This CDR3 is built from 13 residues. The CDR3 DNA is TGTGCCAGCAAAGGTGAATTGGCTCCCGAGCAGTACTTC. Its protein is CASKGELAPEQYF.

The gene calls are TRBV7-9 and TRBJ1-2; 7 bases are a match to TRBD1. The CDR3 loop spans 14 amino acids. V was pared by 6 bases and J by 5 bases, with 9 bases of the junction left unmatched. Germline V gene sequence: CDR1 SEHNR, CDR2 FQNEAQ (reference sequence). The CDR3 DNA reads as TGTGCCAGCAGTCTAGACAGGGACTGGTATGGCTACACCTTC. It is translated as CASSLDRDWYGYTF.